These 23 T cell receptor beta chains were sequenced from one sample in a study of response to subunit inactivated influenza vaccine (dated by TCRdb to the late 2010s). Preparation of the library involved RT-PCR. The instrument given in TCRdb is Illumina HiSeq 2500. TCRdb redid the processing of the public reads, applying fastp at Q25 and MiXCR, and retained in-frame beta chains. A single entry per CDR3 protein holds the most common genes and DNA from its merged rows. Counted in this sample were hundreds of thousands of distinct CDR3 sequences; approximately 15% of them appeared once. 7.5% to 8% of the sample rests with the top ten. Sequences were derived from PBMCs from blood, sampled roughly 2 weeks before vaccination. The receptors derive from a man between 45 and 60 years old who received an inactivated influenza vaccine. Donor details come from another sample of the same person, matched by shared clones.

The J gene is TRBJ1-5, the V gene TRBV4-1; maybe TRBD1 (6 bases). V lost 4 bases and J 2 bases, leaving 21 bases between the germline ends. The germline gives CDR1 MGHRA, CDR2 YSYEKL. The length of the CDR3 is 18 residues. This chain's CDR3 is CASSPIPSRQARNQPQHF. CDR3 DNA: TGCGCCAGCAGCCCAATCCCATCTCGACAGGCCCGCAATCAGCCCCAGCATTTT.

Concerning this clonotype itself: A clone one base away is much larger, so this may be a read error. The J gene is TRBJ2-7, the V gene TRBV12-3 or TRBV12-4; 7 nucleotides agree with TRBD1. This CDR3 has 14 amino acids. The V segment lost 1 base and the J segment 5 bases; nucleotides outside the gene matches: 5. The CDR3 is CASSLGQGLNEQYF. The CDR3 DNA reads TGTGCCAGCAGTTTAGGACAGGGATTAAACGAGCAGTACTTC.

CDR3 amino acids: CASSLRGLASGEQFF. Here the CDR3 DNA reads TGTGCCAGCAGCCTAAGGGGACTAGCCTCAGGTGAGCAGTTCTTC. The V and J genes are TRBV7-2 and TRBJ2-1; TRBD2 aligns across 9 bases. Trimming took 5 bases from V and 9 from J; bases not matched to a gene: 11. CDR1 and CDR2 (germline): SGHTA, FQGNSA. The CDR3 length is 15 residues.

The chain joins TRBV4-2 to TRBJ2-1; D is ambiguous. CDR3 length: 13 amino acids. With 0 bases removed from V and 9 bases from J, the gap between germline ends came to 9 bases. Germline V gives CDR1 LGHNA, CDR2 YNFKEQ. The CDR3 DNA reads TGTGCCAGCAGCCAAGAAATCAGGAGTGAGCAGTTCTTC. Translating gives CASSQEIRSEQFF.

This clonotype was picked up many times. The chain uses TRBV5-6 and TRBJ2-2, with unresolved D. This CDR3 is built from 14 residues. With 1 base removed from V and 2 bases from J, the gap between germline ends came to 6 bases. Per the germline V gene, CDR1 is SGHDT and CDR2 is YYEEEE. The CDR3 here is CASSLRHNTGELFF. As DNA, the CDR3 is TGTGCCAGCAGCTTGCGCCATAACACCGGGGAGCTGTTTTTT.

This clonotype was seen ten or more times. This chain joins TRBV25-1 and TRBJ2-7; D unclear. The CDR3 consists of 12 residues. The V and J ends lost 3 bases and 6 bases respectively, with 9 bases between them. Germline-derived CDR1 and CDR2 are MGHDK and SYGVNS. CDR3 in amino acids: CASSERWGEQYF. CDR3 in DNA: TGTGCCAGCAGTGAGAGGTGGGGCGAGCAGTACTTC.

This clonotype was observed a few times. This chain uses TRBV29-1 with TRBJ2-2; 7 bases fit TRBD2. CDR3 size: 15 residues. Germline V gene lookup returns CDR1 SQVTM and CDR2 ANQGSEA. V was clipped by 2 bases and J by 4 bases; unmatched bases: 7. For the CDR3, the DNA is TGCAGCGTTGAATTGGCGGGAGTCGGCACCGGGGAGCTGTTTTTT. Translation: CSVELAGVGTGELFF.

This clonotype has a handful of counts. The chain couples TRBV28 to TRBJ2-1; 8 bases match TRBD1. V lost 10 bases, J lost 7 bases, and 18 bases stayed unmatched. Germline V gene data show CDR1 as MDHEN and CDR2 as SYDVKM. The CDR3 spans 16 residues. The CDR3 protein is CATKGGSGTGRNEQFF. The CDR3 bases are TGTGCCACCAAGGGAGGCTCCGGGACAGGAAGGAATGAGCAGTTCTTC.

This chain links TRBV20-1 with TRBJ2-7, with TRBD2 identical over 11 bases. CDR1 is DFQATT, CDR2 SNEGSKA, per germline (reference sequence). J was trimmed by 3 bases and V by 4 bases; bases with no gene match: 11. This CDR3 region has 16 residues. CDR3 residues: CSAKGTSGTTGYEQYF. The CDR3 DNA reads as TGCAGTGCTAAGGGGACTAGCGGAACGACGGGCTACGAGCAGTACTTC.

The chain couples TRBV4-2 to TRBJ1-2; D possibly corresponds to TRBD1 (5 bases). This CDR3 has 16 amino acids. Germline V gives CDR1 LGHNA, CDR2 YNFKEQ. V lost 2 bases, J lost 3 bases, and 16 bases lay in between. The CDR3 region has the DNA TGTGCCAGCAGCCAAACTTCAACAGGAGCCTACTATGGCTACACCTTC. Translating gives CASSQTSTGAYYGYTF.

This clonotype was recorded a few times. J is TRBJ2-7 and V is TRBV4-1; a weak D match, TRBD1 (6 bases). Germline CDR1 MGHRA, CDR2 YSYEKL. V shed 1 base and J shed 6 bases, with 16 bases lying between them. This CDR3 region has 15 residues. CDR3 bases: TGCGCCAGCAGCCAAGCCTCGGGACACCCTTCCGAGCAGTACTTC. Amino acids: CASSQASGHPSEQYF.

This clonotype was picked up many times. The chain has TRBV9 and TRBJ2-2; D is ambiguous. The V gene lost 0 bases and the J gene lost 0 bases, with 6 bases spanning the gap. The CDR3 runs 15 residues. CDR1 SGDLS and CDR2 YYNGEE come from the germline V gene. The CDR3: CASSVGQTNTGELFF. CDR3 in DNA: TGTGCCAGCAGCGTAGGGCAGACGAACACCGGGGAGCTGTTTTTT.

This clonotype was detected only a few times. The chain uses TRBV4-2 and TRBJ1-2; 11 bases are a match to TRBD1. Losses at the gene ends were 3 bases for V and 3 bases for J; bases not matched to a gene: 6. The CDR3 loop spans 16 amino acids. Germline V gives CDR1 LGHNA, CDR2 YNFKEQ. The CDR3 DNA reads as TGTGCCAGCAGCCAGGGTCCGGGACAGGGGGACTATGGCTACACCTTC. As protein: CASSQGPGQGDYGYTF.

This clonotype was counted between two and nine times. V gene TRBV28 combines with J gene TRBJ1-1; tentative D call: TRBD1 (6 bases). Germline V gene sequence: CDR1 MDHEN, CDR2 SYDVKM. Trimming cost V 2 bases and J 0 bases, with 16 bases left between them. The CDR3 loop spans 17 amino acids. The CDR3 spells CASSLIGQPNMNTEAFF. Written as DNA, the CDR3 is TGTGCCAGCAGTTTAATTGGACAGCCTAATATGAACACTGAAGCTTTCTTT.

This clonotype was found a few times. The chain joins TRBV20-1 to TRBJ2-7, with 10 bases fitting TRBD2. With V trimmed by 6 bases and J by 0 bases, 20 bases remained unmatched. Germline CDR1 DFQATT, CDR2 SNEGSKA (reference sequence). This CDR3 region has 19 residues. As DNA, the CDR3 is TGCAGTGCCACGGGGGTCCTAGCGGGAGATCTGCGGAGCTCCTACGAGCAGTACTTC. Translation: CSATGVLAGDLRSSYEQYF.

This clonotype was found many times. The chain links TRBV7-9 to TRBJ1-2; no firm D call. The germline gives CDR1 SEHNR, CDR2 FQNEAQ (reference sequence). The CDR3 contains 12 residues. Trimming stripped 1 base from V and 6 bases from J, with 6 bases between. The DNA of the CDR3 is TGTGCCAGCAGCTTAGATGGGCATGGCTACACCTTC. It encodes CASSLDGHGYTF. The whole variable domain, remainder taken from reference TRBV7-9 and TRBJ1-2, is DTGVSQNPRHKITKRGQNVTFRCDPISEHNRLYWYRQTLGQGPEFLTYFQNEAQLEKSRLLSDRFSAERPKGSFSTLEIQRTEQGDSAMYLCASSLDGHGYTFGSGTRLTVV.

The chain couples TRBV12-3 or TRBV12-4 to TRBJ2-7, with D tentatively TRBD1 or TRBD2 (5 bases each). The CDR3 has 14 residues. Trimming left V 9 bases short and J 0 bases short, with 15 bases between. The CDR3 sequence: CASSRGYTSYEQYF. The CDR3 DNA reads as TGTGCCAGTTCGAGGGGATACACCTCCTACGAGCAGTACTTC.

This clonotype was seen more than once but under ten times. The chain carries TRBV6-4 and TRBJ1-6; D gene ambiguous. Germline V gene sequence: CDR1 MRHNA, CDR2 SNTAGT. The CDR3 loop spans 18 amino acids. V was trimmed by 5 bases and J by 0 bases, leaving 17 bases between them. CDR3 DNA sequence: TGTGCCAGCAGTCGAACTCCGGGCACGAGCTCCTATAATTCACCCCTCCACTTT. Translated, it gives CASSRTPGTSSYNSPLHF.

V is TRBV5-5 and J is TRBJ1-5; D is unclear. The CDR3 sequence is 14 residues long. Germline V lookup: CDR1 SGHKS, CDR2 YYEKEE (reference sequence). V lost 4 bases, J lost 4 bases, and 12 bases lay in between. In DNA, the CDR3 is TGTGCCAGCAGCGCCGCCGACCAAAATCAGCCCCAGCATTTT. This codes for CASSAADQNQPQHF.

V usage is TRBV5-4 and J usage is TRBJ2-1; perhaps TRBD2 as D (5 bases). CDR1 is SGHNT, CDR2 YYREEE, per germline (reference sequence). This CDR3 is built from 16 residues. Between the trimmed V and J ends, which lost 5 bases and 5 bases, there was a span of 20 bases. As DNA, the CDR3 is TGTGCCAGCAGTTCTCGGGCCGGAGGTATTAACAATGAGCAGTTCTTC. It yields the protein CASSSRAGGINNEQFF.

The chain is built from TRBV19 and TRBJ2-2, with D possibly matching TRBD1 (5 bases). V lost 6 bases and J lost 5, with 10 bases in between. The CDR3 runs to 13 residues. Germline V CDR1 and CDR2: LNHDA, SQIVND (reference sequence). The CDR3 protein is CASRLQGTGELFF. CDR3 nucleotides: TGTGCCAGTAGACTCCAGGGAACCGGGGAGCTGTTTTTT.

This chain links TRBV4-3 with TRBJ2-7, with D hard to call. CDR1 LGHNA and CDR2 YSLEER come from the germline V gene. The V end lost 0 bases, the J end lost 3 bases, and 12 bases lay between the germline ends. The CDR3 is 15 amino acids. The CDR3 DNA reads TGCGCCAGCAGCCAAGAAATAGGGTCCGGCTACGAGCAGTACTTC. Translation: CASSQEIGSGYEQYF.

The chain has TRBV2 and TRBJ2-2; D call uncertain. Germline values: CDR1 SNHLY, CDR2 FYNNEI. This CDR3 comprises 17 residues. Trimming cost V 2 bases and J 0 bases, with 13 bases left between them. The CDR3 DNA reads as TGTGCCAGCAGTGAACCGTCGGACGCCACGAACACCGGGGAGCTGTTTTTT. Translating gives CASSEPSDATNTGELFF. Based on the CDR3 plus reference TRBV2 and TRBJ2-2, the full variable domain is EPEVTQTPSHQVTQMGQEVILRCVPISNHLYFYWYRQILGQKVEFLVSFYNNEISEKSEIFDDQFSVERPDGSNFTLKIRSTKLEDSAMYFCASSEPSDATNTGELFFGEGSRLTVL.